The 20 T cell receptor beta chains below all came from one sample that was sequenced in a study of identical twins. In TCRdb, the 5' RACE reads were re-called with MiXCR into one record per CDR3 protein. The sample shows 200,000 to 250,000 distinct CDR3 sequences, more than 6.5% of them seen only once. The same data also went into a second study, on yellow fever vaccine responses in identical twins.

What was sequenced was memory (CD45RO+) T cells sorted from blood. The receptors come from a woman aged 18-35 years in good health.

The sample holds one count of this clonotype. The J gene is TRBJ2-3, the V gene TRBV9, with 9 bases that match TRBD2. V dropped 0 bases and J dropped 0; count of bases not matched to a gene: 14. This CDR3 is 20 amino acids long. Looked up from germline, CDR1 is SGDLS and CDR2 is YYNGEE. The CDR3: CASSVGRVAGGPESTDTQYF. The DNA of the CDR3 is TGTGCCAGCAGCGTAGGTCGCGTGGCGGGGGGGCCCGAGAGCACAGATACGCAGTATTTT.

The J gene is TRBJ2-7, the V gene TRBV19; D might be TRBD2 (5 bases). Germline V gene lookup returns CDR1 LNHDA and CDR2 SQIVND (reference sequence). Trimming removed 9 bases at V and 2 bases at J, with 14 bases between. CDR3 length: 13 amino acids. CDR3 nucleotides: TGTGCCAGCGCACTAGGGAACGCCTACGAGCAGTACTTC. It codes for CASALGNAYEQYF.

The J gene is TRBJ2-7, the V gene TRBV4-2; 11 positions match TRBD2. The CDR3 has 18 amino acids. With 0 bases clipped from V and 2 bases from J, the junction kept 9 bases outside the gene matches. From germline, CDR1 is LGHNA and CDR2 YNFKEQ. The CDR3 coding sequence is TGTGCCAGCAGCCAAGAAGCAACGGGACTAGCGGACCCCTACGAGCAGTACTTC. Its translation: CASSQEATGLADPYEQYF.

Many counts were recorded for this clonotype. This sequence joins TRBV3-1 and TRBJ2-1; no definite D call. The germline CDR1 and CDR2 sequences are LGHDT and YNNKEL (reference sequence). This CDR3 has 14 amino acids. V gave up 9 bases and J gave up 0 bases, with 12 bases separating them. The CDR3 DNA follows: TGTGCCAGTCGGAAGTCGGGCTCCTACAATGAGCAGTTCTTC. Translating gives CASRKSGSYNEQFF.

This clonotype came up many times. This chain connects TRBV29-1 to TRBJ2-3; 7 nucleotides align to TRBD2. The CDR3 consists of 14 residues. V was clipped by 6 bases and J by 2 bases; unmatched bases: 8. Looked up from germline, CDR1 is SQVTM and CDR2 is ANQGSEA. CDR3 sequence reads: CSVEREGVTDTQYF. The CDR3 nucleotides are TGCAGCGTCGAGAGGGAGGGAGTCACAGATACGCAGTATTTT.

In this sample, this clonotype turned up many times. The chain has TRBV6-2 or TRBV6-3 and TRBJ2-1; TRBD2 matches 9 bases. This CDR3 is 16 amino acids long. Trimming took 8 bases from V and 6 from J; bases not matched to a gene: 14. Per germline, CDR1 MNHEY and CDR2 SVGEGT. The CDR3 sequence is CASWDLIAGEGNEQFF. The DNA for the CDR3 is TGTGCCAGCTGGGACCTCATAGCGGGAGAGGGCAATGAGCAGTTCTTC.

V usage is TRBV7-2 and J usage is TRBJ2-1; D not certain. The CDR3 is made up of 13 amino acids. V dropped 7 bases and J dropped 1 base, with 8 bases sitting between them. From germline, CDR1 is SGHTA and CDR2 FQGNSA. The CDR3 protein is CASNLGSYNEQFF. DNA of the CDR3: TGTGCCAGCAACCTGGGGTCCTACAATGAGCAGTTCTTC.

This clonotype was seen only a few times. The chain combines TRBV28 with TRBJ2-7; TRBD1 aligns across 8 bases. This CDR3 spans 15 amino acids. CDR1 is MDHEN and CDR2 is SYDVKM in the germline V gene. Trimming at V came to 3 bases and at J to 3 bases, leaving 7 bases not matched to a gene. This CDR3 is CASSLPGQDIYEQYF. CDR3 nucleotides: TGTGCCAGCAGTTTGCCGGGACAGGACATCTACGAGCAGTACTTC.

This clonotype showed up many times. J is TRBJ2-1 and V is TRBV5-1; 10 bases are shared with TRBD2. The J segment lost 4 bases and the V segment lost 0 bases, leaving 1 base of the junction unmatched. The CDR3 loop spans 15 amino acids. CDR1 is SGHRS, CDR2 YFSETQ, per germline. The DNA of the CDR3 is TGCGCCAGCAGCTTGGCACTAGCGGGGTACAATGAGCAGTTCTTC. Translation gives CASSLALAGYNEQFF.

V is TRBV7-2 and J is TRBJ2-6; weak D call: TRBD2 (6 bases). Germline V gene lookup returns CDR1 SGHTA and CDR2 FQGNSA. The CDR3 sequence is 20 residues long. The V and J ends lost 0 bases and 0 bases respectively, with 18 bases between them. CDR3 sequence (DNA): TGTGCCAGCAGCTTAGCGCCTCGGGGCCCCGGGAGCTCTGGGGCCAACGTCCTGACTTTC. Amino acids: CASSLAPRGPGSSGANVLTF.

The chain combines TRBV3-1 with TRBJ2-1, with D unresolved. Trimming took off 6 bases at V and 7 bases at J, with 7 bases between the two ends. The germline gives CDR1 LGHDT, CDR2 YNNKEL (reference sequence). This CDR3 is 11 amino acids long. In nucleotides, the CDR3 is TGTGCCAGCAGGCAACTGAATGAGCAGTTCTTC. Translating gives CASRQLNEQFF.

The V call is TRBV20-1, the J call TRBJ2-3, with no clear D. Germline V gene data show CDR1 as DFQATT and CDR2 as SNEGSKA (reference sequence). This CDR3 is 12 amino acids long. The germline V and J ends were trimmed by 6 bases and 3 bases, with 10 bases remaining between them. The CDR3 DNA reads as TGCAGTGCCGTGACGAGTACAGATACGCAGTATTTT. Translating it yields CSAVTSTDTQYF.

This clonotype was counted many times. J is TRBJ2-1 and V is TRBV5-1; 10 bases line up with TRBD2. The CDR3 sequence is 15 residues long. Germline CDR1 reads SGHRS; CDR2 reads YFSETQ. V lost 5 bases, J lost 4 bases, and 6 bases stayed unmatched. The CDR3 sequence is CASRPGTSVYNEQFF. The DNA for the CDR3 is TGCGCCAGCAGGCCCGGGACTAGCGTATACAATGAGCAGTTCTTC.

This rearrangement joins TRBV12-3 or TRBV12-4 to TRBJ2-1, with 7 nucleotides matching TRBD1. The CDR3 is 15 residues long. V gave up 7 bases and J gave up 4 bases; unmatched junction bases: 10. CDR3 DNA: TGTGCCAGCACCAACGCAGGGGGTCCGTACAATGAGCAGTTCTTC. Translated, it gives CASTNAGGPYNEQFF.

This clonotype was picked up many times. The chain recombines TRBV29-1 with TRBJ1-4; no reliable D call. The CDR3 contains 12 residues. Looked up from germline, CDR1 is SQVTM and CDR2 is ANQGSEA. The germline V and J ends were trimmed by 0 bases and 8 bases, with 7 bases remaining between them. DNA of the CDR3: TGCAGCGTTGAAGATGTCAACGAAAAACTGTTTTTT. Amino acid sequence: CSVEDVNEKLFF.

The rearrangement joins TRBV4-2 to TRBJ1-5, with 11 nucleotides matching TRBD1. The germline CDR1 and CDR2 sequences are LGHNA and YNFKEQ. The CDR3 is 16 residues long. V was pared by 1 base and J by 3 bases, with 2 bases of the junction left unmatched. The DNA of the CDR3 is TGTGCCAGCAGCCAAGGGGGACAGGGGGACAATCAGCCCCAGCATTTT. Its translation: CASSQGGQGDNQPQHF.

V gene TRBV3-1 combines with J gene TRBJ2-5, with D possibly TRBD1 on 6 matching bases. This CDR3 spans 15 amino acids. Trimming removed 4 bases from V and 0 bases from J, with 12 bases in between. Germline assignment: CDR1 LGHDT and CDR2 YNNKEL (reference sequence). CDR3 DNA: TGTGCCAGCAGCCGCGGACAGATATACCAAGAGACCCAGTACTTC. Translation: CASSRGQIYQETQYF.

The chain couples TRBV15 to TRBJ2-5, with D perhaps TRBD1 (7 bases). The CDR3 is 15 residues long. Germline values: CDR1 LNHNV, CDR2 YYDKDF (reference sequence). V shed 5 bases and J shed 5 bases, with 18 bases lying between them. The CDR3 DNA reads TGTGCCACCAGCCAGCGACAGGGCGGAGGGGAGACCCAGTACTTC. Its translation is CATSQRQGGGETQYF.

This clonotype came up a few times. This chain joins TRBV7-2 and TRBJ2-5, with TRBD2 identical over 8 bases. The V segment lost 3 bases and the J segment 5 bases; nucleotides outside the gene matches: 8. CDR1 is SGHTA, CDR2 FQGNSA, per germline. The CDR3 is 15 amino acids. The CDR3, as DNA: TGTGCCAGCAGCTTTAACGGGGGGGCCGTTGAGACCCAGTACTTC. Protein product: CASSFNGGAVETQYF.

This clonotype was observed a few times. The V call is TRBV6-1, the J call TRBJ2-3, with 10 bases fitting TRBD2. Germline V gene sequence: CDR1 MNHNS, CDR2 SASEGT. The J segment lost 0 bases and the V segment lost 7 bases, leaving 4 bases of the junction unmatched. The CDR3 contains 15 residues. The CDR3 DNA follows: TGTGCCAGCATGCCGACTAGCGGGAGCACAGATACGCAGTATTTT. Its translation is CASMPTSGSTDTQYF.